This T cell receptor (beta chain) was identified during a study of T cell clusters in autoimmune cytopenias. Whole-study findings and limits: No cluster-lack signature appeared between secondary cytopenia and chronic lymphocytic leukemia patients, apparently due to lymphoma masking. No experiment has yet validated the function of the T cell clusters defined in silico.

The V gene's germline CDR1 is LNHNV and CDR2 YYDKDF (reference sequence). The CDR3 covers 15 residues. TRB was amplified from around 250 ng of peripheral blood genomic DNA per sample. TRB rearrangements were amplified by touch-down multiplex PCR with mixed TRB-A/B primers. TCRdb derives one entry per CDR3 protein from the multiplex PCR reads, leaving out DNA. This table holds under 15,000 distinct CDR3 sequences. As regards this clonotype: Its antigen is undetermined.

The J gene is TRBJ2-5, the V gene TRBV15. Sequenced: peripheral blood. The receptor's source is a human donor with an autoimmune cytopenia or autoimmune hepatitis (not recorded which). The CDR3 sequence: CATSRAAVGSETQYF. Using reference TRBV15 and TRBJ2-5 for the parts outside the CDR3, the full variable domain is DAMVIQNPRYQVTQFGKPVTLSCSQTLNHNVMYWYQQKSSQAPKLLFHYYDKDFNNEADTPDNFQSRRPNTSFCFLDIRSPGLGDTAMYLCATSRAAVGSETQYFGPGTRLLVL.